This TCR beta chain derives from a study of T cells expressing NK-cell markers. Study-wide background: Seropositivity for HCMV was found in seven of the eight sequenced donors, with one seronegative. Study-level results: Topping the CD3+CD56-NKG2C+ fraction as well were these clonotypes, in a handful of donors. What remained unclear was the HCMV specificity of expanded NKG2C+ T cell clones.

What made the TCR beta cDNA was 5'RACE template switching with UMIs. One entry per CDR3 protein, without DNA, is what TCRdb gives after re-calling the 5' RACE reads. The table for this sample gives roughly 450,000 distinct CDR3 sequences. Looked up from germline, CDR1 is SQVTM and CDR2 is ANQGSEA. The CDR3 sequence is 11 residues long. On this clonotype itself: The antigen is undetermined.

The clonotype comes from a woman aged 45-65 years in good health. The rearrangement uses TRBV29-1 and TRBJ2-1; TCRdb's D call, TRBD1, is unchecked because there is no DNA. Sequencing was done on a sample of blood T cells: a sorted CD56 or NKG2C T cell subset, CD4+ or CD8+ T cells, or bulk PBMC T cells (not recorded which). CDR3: CGLPVGNEQFF.